These T cell receptor beta chains were read from a single sample in a study of blood T cell repertoires in COVID-19. TCRdb's table, derived via immunoSEQ multiplex PCR, lists solely in-frame clones and lacks some. The repertoire includes around 290,000 clones, approximately 90% of them detected once, and roughly 2.3% sits in the top ten. Sequencing was carried out using peripheral blood. The receptor set was obtained from a woman in her 30s with COVID-19, enrolled during active disease. Each CDR3 is given with its conserved first and last residue. Each record gives: CDR3 DNA, CDR3 protein, D gene, clone size, V gene, J gene. The D gene is left open where the match is weak. Clone size is stated in some rows and not others, as once, few, many or a class when expanded.

CDR3nt: TGTGCCAGCAGCTTAGTCAGGGGACGCACAGATACGCAGTATTTT
CDR3aa: CASSLVRGRTDTQYF
d_gene: NA
abundance: NA
v_gene: TRBV7-2
j_gene: TRBJ2-3

CDR3nt: TGTGCCAGCAGCTTGGGGGGGACAGCAAACTATGGCTACACCTTC
CDR3aa: CASSLGGTANYGYTF
d_gene: TRBD1
abundance: once
v_gene: TRBV5-6
j_gene: TRBJ1-2

CDR3nt: TGTGCCAGCAGCTTAGTAACAGGGGCTTTCCAAGAGACCCAGTACTTC
CDR3aa: CASSLVTGAFQETQYF
d_gene: TRBD1
abundance: NA
v_gene: TRBV11-2
j_gene: TRBJ2-5

CDR3nt: TGTGCCAGCAGCTTAGCTAGCGGGGGGCCCTACAATGAGCAGTTCTTC
CDR3aa: CASSLASGGPYNEQFF
d_gene: TRBD2
abundance: NA
v_gene: TRBV7-9
j_gene: TRBJ2-1

CDR3nt: TGCAGTGCTAGTCCCCCCCAGGGCAATCAGCCCCAGCATTTT
CDR3aa: CSASPPQGNQPQHF
d_gene: NA
abundance: NA
v_gene: TRBV20-1
j_gene: TRBJ1-5

CDR3nt: TGTGCCAGCAGCCAAGATAGATCGCGCTACTATGGCTACACCTTC
CDR3aa: CASSQDRSRYYGYTF
d_gene: NA
abundance: NA
v_gene: TRBV4-2
j_gene: TRBJ1-2

CDR3nt: TGTGCCAGCAGTTACCAATTACAGGGGCCCCAGCATTTT
CDR3aa: CASSYQLQGPQHF
d_gene: NA
abundance: once
v_gene: TRBV2
j_gene: TRBJ1-5

CDR3nt: TGTGCCAGCACCCAGGCATTAAGCACAGATACGCAGTATTTT
CDR3aa: CASTQALSTDTQYF
d_gene: NA
abundance: NA
v_gene: TRBV11-2
j_gene: TRBJ2-3

CDR3nt: TGTGCCAGTAGTATATTTTCGGTGGGTGGGCATGAGCAGTTCTTC
CDR3aa: CASSIFSVGGHEQFF
d_gene: NA
abundance: once
v_gene: TRBV19
j_gene: TRBJ2-1

CDR3nt: TGTGCCAGCTCACTTGACAGGGCTGGCTACACCTTC
CDR3aa: CASSLDRAGYTF
d_gene: TRBD1
abundance: few
v_gene: TRBV18
j_gene: TRBJ1-2

CDR3nt: TGTGCCAGCAGTGCGTGGGGGGACAGGGCAGAAGCTTTCTTT
CDR3aa: CASSAWGDRAEAFF
d_gene: TRBD1
abundance: NA
v_gene: TRBV2
j_gene: TRBJ1-1

CDR3nt: TGTGCCAGCAGTGAAGTGAGGAATAGCAATCAGCCCCAGCATTTT
CDR3aa: CASSEVRNSNQPQHF
d_gene: NA
abundance: NA
v_gene: TRBV2
j_gene: TRBJ1-5

CDR3nt: TGTGCCAGCAGCTTAGCTCTGGACTTACACAATGAGCAGTTCTTC
CDR3aa: CASSLALDLHNEQFF
d_gene: NA
abundance: NA
v_gene: TRBV11-2
j_gene: TRBJ2-1

CDR3nt: TGTGCCAGCAGTACTAGAGATACGCAGTATTTT
CDR3aa: CASSTRDTQYF
d_gene: NA
abundance: NA
v_gene: TRBV6-5
j_gene: TRBJ2-3

CDR3nt: TGTGCCAGCAGCCGCGATCTGGACACCGGGGAGCTGTTTTTT
CDR3aa: CASSRDLDTGELFF
d_gene: NA
abundance: NA
v_gene: TRBV14
j_gene: TRBJ2-2

CDR3nt: TGCGCCAGCAGCGGGACCGGGACAGGGGATCGGGAGCAGTACTTC
CDR3aa: CASSGTGTGDREQYF
d_gene: TRBD1
abundance: NA
v_gene: TRBV5-1
j_gene: TRBJ2-7

CDR3nt: TGTGCCAGCAGCTTATTTAGGGGACAGAAGAGCTCTGGAAACACCATATATTTT
CDR3aa: CASSLFRGQKSSGNTIYF
d_gene: TRBD1
abundance: NA
v_gene: TRBV7-9
j_gene: TRBJ1-3

CDR3nt: TGTGCCAGCAGCTTTGGGACAGGGACCCGTAGCAATCAGCCCCAGCATTTT
CDR3aa: CASSFGTGTRSNQPQHF
d_gene: TRBD1
abundance: NA
v_gene: TRBV7-8
j_gene: TRBJ1-5

CDR3nt: TGCGCCAGCAGCCCGGGGGACAGGGCGAACACCGGGGAGCTGTTTTTT
CDR3aa: CASSPGDRANTGELFF
d_gene: TRBD1
abundance: NA
v_gene: TRBV5-1
j_gene: TRBJ2-2

CDR3nt: TGTGCCAGCAGCTTAGCAGCAGGGGCCTCTGGAAACACCATATATTTT
CDR3aa: CASSLAAGASGNTIYF
d_gene: NA
abundance: NA
v_gene: TRBV7-9
j_gene: TRBJ1-3

CDR3nt: TGTGCCAGCAGCGTAGGACAGGGAGCGTCCCGATACAATGAGCAGTTCTTC
CDR3aa: CASSVGQGASRYNEQFF
d_gene: TRBD1
abundance: NA
v_gene: TRBV9
j_gene: TRBJ2-1

CDR3nt: TGTGCCAGCAGCTTAGTCCCTCCTAGCGGGAGTTCGGATACGCAGTATTTT
CDR3aa: CASSLVPPSGSSDTQYF
d_gene: TRBD2
abundance: once
v_gene: TRBV7-8
j_gene: TRBJ2-3

CDR3nt: TGTGCCAGCAGTGAAGATGGAGACAGTTACTATGGCTACACCTTC
CDR3aa: CASSEDGDSYYGYTF
d_gene: NA
abundance: NA
v_gene: TRBV25-1
j_gene: TRBJ1-2

CDR3nt: TGTGCCAGTATCCCGTCGTGGGGGGGCTGGACTGAAGCTTTCTTT
CDR3aa: CASIPSWGGWTEAFF
d_gene: NA
abundance: NA
v_gene: TRBV19
j_gene: TRBJ1-1

CDR3nt: TGTGCCAGCAGCCGGGGACTAGCGGGAGACTCCTACGAGCAGTACTTC
CDR3aa: CASSRGLAGDSYEQYF
d_gene: TRBD2
abundance: NA
v_gene: TRBV11-2
j_gene: TRBJ2-7